Detailed here is one TCR beta chain. Its antigen is undetermined. This sample is drawn from a study of beta chain features in type 1 diabetes. The study, taken as a whole, reports: It was possible that PCR favored shorter templates, equally so in patients and controls.

Cells sorted by CD45RO/CCR7/CD25/CD127/CD95/CD27 comprised CD4+ naive, central memory, regulatory and stem cell-like memory cells. Germline values: CDR1 LNHDA, CDR2 SQIVND (reference sequence). The CDR3 runs 14 residues. With 3 bases clipped from V and 7 bases from J, the junction kept 8 bases outside the gene matches. Of the isolated RNA, all was reverse transcribed, and so the sequenced material was expressed TCRB transcripts. The data were produced by immunoSEQ multiplex PCR, yet TCRdb's version contains in-frame clones alone and is incomplete. The repertoire holds 500,000 to 700,000 clones, with about 16% as singletons.

The chain links TRBV19 to TRBJ1-2; TRBD1 matches at 7 bases. The TCR was taken from a man younger than 35 in good health. The sequenced sample consisted of naive CD4+ T cells from blood. CDR3 nucleotides: TGTGCCAGTAGTATCCTGACAGGGATGGGTGGCTACACCTTC. This encodes CASSILTGMGGYTF.